The TCR beta chain under discussion was sequenced for a study of siplizumab effects on memory and regulatory T cells. Only in-frame clones appear in the TCRdb table, and some are missing; sequencing was by immunoSEQ multiplex PCR. The sample holds some 100,000 clones, 94% seen once. The CDR3 length is 16 residues. The trim removed 2 bases at V and 2 bases at J, leaving 7 bases unmatched. CDR1 MDHEN and CDR2 SYDVKM come from the germline V gene. Material: Tregs sorted from blood. The clonotype originates from a human donor in good health. The rearrangement joins TRBV28 to TRBJ2-7, with 9 bases lining up with TRBD1. Here the CDR3 DNA reads TGTGCCAGCAGTTTACCAGAAACAGGGGGCCCCTACGAGCAGTACTTC. Translated: CASSLPETGGPYEQYF.